What follows are 16 T cell receptor beta chains derived from one specimen sequenced in a study of T-cell memory formation after mild COVID-19 (dated by TCRdb to the early 2020s). The library was prepared using 5' RACE. The data were produced on an Illumina NovaSeq 6000. Through fastp at Q25 and MiXCR, TCRdb rebuilt clones from the public reads, retaining in-frame beta chains. Each CDR3 protein appears once, grouped with its most common genes and DNA. The sample contains 180,000 or so distinct CDR3 sequences, around a tenth of them found a single time. Approximately 3.8% of the sample is in the top ten clones. The source material was PBMCs or a T cell subset sorted from them (not recorded which). Source of these receptors: a man between 18 and 29 years old who had mild COVID-19 (a few samples of this study predate the infection). The sample titles of this study are shuffled in the database, so cell type and time point are left out; the donor was told from shared clones.

In its sample, this clonotype was seen many times. This chain joins TRBV14 and TRBJ2-7, with 12 bases identical to TRBD2. Germline V gene sequence: CDR1 SGHDN, CDR2 FVKESK. Trimming removed 6 bases from V and 4 bases from J; junction bases left unmatched: 1. The CDR3 consists of 13 residues. The CDR3: CASSLAGGYEQYF. In nucleotides, the CDR3 is TGTGCCAGCAGTCTAGCGGGGGGGTACGAGCAGTACTTC. The full variable domain, rest sourced from reference TRBV14 and TRBJ2-7, is EAGVTQFPSHSVIEKGQTVTLRCDPISGHDNLYWYRRVMGKEIKFLLHFVKESKQDESGMPNNRFLAERTGGTYSTLKVQPAELEDSGVYFCASSLAGGYEQYFGPGTRLTVT.

The rearrangement uses TRBV7-6 and TRBJ2-7; 8 nucleotides match TRBD1. Germline lookup yields CDR1 SGHVS and CDR2 FNYEAQ. V shed 1 base, J shed 3 bases, and the junction held 5 bases outside the gene matches. This CDR3 spans 15 amino acids. CDR3 protein: CASSLDGTGDYEQYV. In DNA, the CDR3 is TGTGCCAGCAGCTTAGACGGGACAGGAGACTACGAGCAGTACGTC.

The rearrangement links TRBV6-5 to TRBJ1-5, with 9 bases identical to TRBD1. CDR1 and CDR2 (germline): MNHEY, SVGAGI. With V trimmed by 6 bases and J by 6 bases, 9 bases remained unmatched. The CDR3 length is 15 residues. The CDR3 here is CASRKDRGMIQPQHF. CDR3 bases: TGTGCCAGCAGAAAGGACAGGGGAATGATTCAGCCCCAGCATTTT.

V usage is TRBV21-1 and J usage is TRBJ2-7. TRBV21-1 is annotated as a pseudogene. This CDR3 spans 12 amino acids. The CDR3 spells CASSSNLNEQYV. In DNA, the CDR3 is TGTGCCAGCAGCAGTAATCTCAACGAGCAGTACGTC.

This clonotype was seen only a few times. The genes are TRBV9 and TRBJ1-3, with D unclear. The germline CDR1 and CDR2 sequences are SGDLS and YYNGEE. V lost 1 base and J 2 bases, leaving 7 bases between the germline ends. The CDR3 covers 14 residues. CDR3 sequence reads: CASSVTGPGNTIYF. The CDR3 nucleotides read TGTGCCAGCAGCGTAACTGGACCTGGAAACACCATATATTTT.

Sample share makes this clonotype medium-sized (0.01 to 0.1%). The chain is built from TRBV5-1 and TRBJ2-7; 8 bases align to TRBD1. Germline V gives CDR1 SGHRS, CDR2 YFSETQ. CDR3 size: 14 residues. The CDR3 protein is CASSLTSGTGTLFV. CDR3 in DNA: TGCGCCAGCAGCTTGACCTCCGGGACAGGCACATTGTTCGTC.

This clonotype has ten or more counts. V is TRBV28 and J is TRBJ1-4; no firm D call. The CDR3 sequence is 13 residues long. CDR1 and CDR2 (germline): MDHEN, SYDVKM. The germline V and J ends were trimmed by 5 bases and 0 bases, with 4 bases remaining between them. The CDR3 loop is CASSDATNEKLFF. The CDR3 nucleotides are TGTGCCAGCAGTGATGCAACTAATGAAAAACTGTTTTTT.

The V call is TRBV18, the J call TRBJ1-5; D is possibly TRBD1 (6 bases). Germline lookup yields CDR1 KGHSH and CDR2 LQKENI. Trimming took 6 bases from V and 0 from J, leaving 9 bases between them. There are 14 residues in the CDR3. The chain's CDR3 is CASSVQGSNQPQHF. The CDR3 nucleotides read TGTGCCAGCTCGGTACAGGGTAGCAATCAGCCCCAGCATTTT.

The V gene is TRBV7-3, the J gene TRBJ2-2; possibly TRBD1 for D (6 bases). CDR1 and CDR2 (germline): SGHTA, FQGTGA. CDR3 length equals 17 residues. Trimming cost V 5 bases and J 3 bases, with 19 bases left between them. The CDR3 is CASSLGPQGSYTGELFF. The CDR3 DNA reads TGTGCCAGCAGCCTAGGCCCACAGGGTTCGTACACCGGGGAGCTGTTTTTT.

This clonotype occurred many times. The chain uses TRBV12-3 or TRBV12-4 and TRBJ2-1; D is unclear. Trimming pared 6 bases from V and 7 bases from J, leaving 10 bases between. There are 12 residues in the CDR3. The CDR3 reads CASSRVGNEQFF. CDR3 nucleotides: TGTGCCAGCAGCCGAGTAGGGAATGAGCAGTTCTTC.

This clonotype has only one observation. The chain uses TRBV7-3 and TRBJ2-1; 15 nucleotides align to TRBD2. The length of the CDR3 is 16 residues. CDR1 and CDR2 from the germline V gene are SGHTA and FQGTGA. V trimming: 5 bases; J trimming: 9 bases; junction bases outside the gene matches: 8. The CDR3 nucleotides read TGTGCCAGCAGCGACAGGACTAGCGGGGGGGCAGCTGAGCAGTTCTTC. It codes for CASSDRTSGGAAEQFF.

This clonotype was counted between two and nine times. This sequence joins TRBV7-9 and TRBJ2-1, with a weak D call TRBD1 (6 bases). This CDR3 contains 12 residues. V was cut by 2 bases and J by 8 bases, with 7 bases left in between. Germline lookup yields CDR1 SEHNR and CDR2 FQNEAQ (reference sequence). CDR3 sequence: CASSLTGYEQFF. CDR3 coding DNA: TGTGCCAGCAGCTTAACAGGGTATGAGCAGTTCTTC.

V is TRBV10-3 and J is TRBJ2-1; D possibly corresponds to TRBD2 (6 bases). Trimming left V 6 bases short and J 0 bases short, with 12 bases between. Germline assignment: CDR1 ENHRY and CDR2 SYGVKD. This CDR3 is 15 amino acids long. The CDR3 DNA follows: TGTGCCATCAGGTCCGTGACTAGCTCCTACAATGAGCAGTTCTTC. Protein product: CAIRSVTSSYNEQFF.

The sample holds a few counts of this clonotype. The rearrangement links TRBV6-2 or TRBV6-3 to TRBJ2-1, with 9 bases fitting TRBD1. From germline, CDR1 is MNHEY and CDR2 SVGEGT. J gave up 7 bases and V 2 bases, and 9 bases lay outside the gene matches. CDR3 length: 16 amino acids. CDR3 protein: CASSYTGTGLVNEQFF. CDR3 coding DNA: TGTGCCAGCAGTTACACCGGGACAGGGCTGGTGAATGAGCAGTTCTTC.

This clonotype was counted only a few times. The chain employs TRBV5-1 and TRBJ2-1, with a possible D match to TRBD1 (6 bases). CDR1 is SGHRS and CDR2 is YFSETQ in the germline V gene. Trimming pared 4 bases from V and 8 bases from J, leaving 19 bases between. The CDR3 sequence is 15 residues long. The CDR3 DNA is TGCGCCAGCAGCGGACCGGGACACACAATCGATGAGCAGTTCTTC. Translation: CASSGPGHTIDEQFF. Full variable domain (outside the CDR3, taken from reference TRBV5-1 and TRBJ2-1): KAGVTQTPRYLIKTRGQQVTLSCSPISGHRSVSWYQQTPGQGLQFLFEYFSETQRNKGNFPGRFSGRQFSNSRSEMNVSTLELGDSALYLCASSGPGHTIDEQFFGPGTRLTVL.

V gene TRBV4-1 combines with J gene TRBJ1-6, with D possibly matching TRBD1 (5 bases). The CDR3 length is 15 residues. The V and J ends lost 4 bases and 7 bases respectively, with 14 bases between them. Germline CDR1 is MGHRA and CDR2 is YSYEKL. The CDR3 loop reads CASSPEEWGNSPLHF. DNA of the CDR3: TGCGCCAGCAGCCCAGAGGAGTGGGGGAATTCACCCCTCCACTTT.